Following are 6 T cell receptor beta chains from one sample sequenced in a study of CD8 T cells in ankylosing spondylitis (dated by TCRdb to 2017 to 2019). Library generation was performed with 5' RACE. Sequencing was carried out with an Illumina HiSeq 2500. TCRdb itself trimmed the public reads at Q25 with fastp, ran MiXCR and retained productive beta chains. Every distinct CDR3 protein forms one entry, paired with its most common genes and DNA. In this sample the table shows 250,000 to 300,000 distinct CDR3 sequences, 15% to 20% of which occur a single time. Around 30% of the sample comes from the top ten. The material sequenced was blood, either unsorted or a sorted T cell fraction (not recorded which). Source of these receptors: a male donor with ankylosing spondylitis or in good health (not recorded which).

The chain combines TRBV5-1 with TRBJ2-1; the match to TRBD1 covers 7 bases. Germline V gene data show CDR1 as SGHRS and CDR2 as YFSETQ. The CDR3 has 16 residues. Trimming removed 4 bases from V and 1 base from J; junction bases left unmatched: 8. In nucleotides, the CDR3 is TGCGCCAGCAGCATGGGGGCAGGGGGTTCCTACAATGAGCAGTTCTTC. It specifies CASSMGAGGSYNEQFF.

The chain carries TRBV15 and TRBJ2-2; TRBD2 matches 12 bases. CDR3 length: 16 residues. CDR1 is LNHNV and CDR2 is YYDKDF in the germline V gene (reference sequence). V was pared by 3 bases and J by 4 bases, with 3 bases of the junction left unmatched. The CDR3, as DNA: TGTGCCACCAGCAGGGGACTAGCGGGTCTCACCGGGGAGCTGTTTTTT. It codes for CATSRGLAGLTGELFF.

V usage is TRBV12-3 or TRBV12-4 and J usage is TRBJ2-3, with 7 bases identical to TRBD2. V dropped 3 bases and J dropped 3; count of bases not matched to a gene: 3. The CDR3 is 14 amino acids. The CDR3 protein is CASSLDGRTDTQYF. In DNA form, the CDR3 reads TGTGCCAGCAGTTTGGACGGGAGGACAGATACGCAGTATTTT.

This CDR3 is CASSRTALTVGDTEAFF. CDR3 DNA: TGTGCCAGCAGCCGCACCGCGCTAACAGTGGGGGACACTGAAGCTTTCTTT. This sequence joins TRBV7-3 and TRBJ1-1; maybe TRBD1 (5 bases). Germline V gene lookup returns CDR1 SGHTA and CDR2 FQGTGA. V was pared by 5 bases and J by 3 bases, with 22 bases between. The CDR3 sequence is 17 residues long.

V gene TRBV6-5 combines with J gene TRBJ1-1; the D gene is possibly TRBD1 (6 bases). CDR3 length: 14 amino acids. Per the germline V gene, CDR1 is MNHEY and CDR2 is SVGAGI. The V end was cut by 5 bases, the J end by 4 bases, with 14 bases between. CDR3 protein: CASSPNRVPTEAFF. For the CDR3, the DNA is TGTGCCAGCAGTCCTAACAGGGTCCCCACTGAAGCTTTCTTT.

There are many counts of this clonotype. This chain uses TRBV6-1 with TRBJ2-2; possible D gene TRBD1, 5 bases. There are 17 residues in the CDR3. Trimming took 0 bases from V and 6 from J, leaving 17 bases between them. Germline CDR1 and CDR2: MNHNS and SASEGT. The CDR3 loop reads CASSEAGVRDTAGELFF. The CDR3 DNA is TGTGCCAGCAGTGAAGCAGGTGTCAGGGATACGGCCGGGGAGCTGTTTTTT.